This TCR beta chain was captured by sequencing in a study of shared clonotypes between healthy human individuals. The data were produced by immunoSEQ multiplex PCR, yet TCRdb's version contains in-frame clones alone and is incomplete. The data hold around 530,000 clones, with around 80% observed a single time. It was 90 million to 95 million PBMCs that unsorted samples used for genomic DNA. V trimming: 0 bases; J trimming: 4 bases; junction bases outside the gene matches: 4. Germline CDR1 LGHNA, CDR2 YNFKEQ. The CDR3 spans 16 residues. The sequenced sample was PBMCs. This TCR was recovered from a woman in her 40s in good health. Some clones in this sample may be carry-over from other donors' samples. V and J are TRBV4-2 and TRBJ2-1; 9 bases align to TRBD1. The CDR3 here is CASSQEGTGPYNEQFF. The CDR3 DNA follows: TGTGCCAGCAGCCAAGAAGGGACAGGGCCGTACAATGAGCAGTTCTTC.